The present TCR beta chain was sequenced within a study of monozygotic twins with cystic fibrosis. Overall study: With about 16 PCR cycles, barcoded libraries came from 2.5 to 3.5 micrograms of fragmented DNA. Points from the study as a whole: Clonality was generally low (median roughly 0.009), higher in the most severe patients. Monozygotic CF twins shared more identical nucleotide clonotypes than unrelated patients. In this small cohort, shared CDR3 numbers showed no association with age, concordance or disease severity.

After removal of 8 bases from V and 8 bases from J, the junction contained 4 bases not matched to a gene. This CDR3 contains 12 residues. Germline V gives CDR1 SEHNR, CDR2 FQNEAQ (reference sequence). This clone was seen a few times. No antigen is known for it. The assay was immunoSEQ multiplex PCR, and TCRdb's table has in-frame clones only and misses some. The sample has around 35,000 clones, under 90% seen once. The chain has TRBV7-9 and TRBJ2-1, with 9 positions matching TRBD2. Sequencing used blood. This sequence originates from a girl aged 2 to 9 with cystic fibrosis. The CDR3: CASWTSVDEQFF. The CDR3 DNA is TGTGCCAGCTGGACTAGCGTGGATGAGCAGTTCTTC.